These 5 T cell receptor beta chains share one sample of origin, sequenced in a study of T cells after yellow fever vaccination. TCRdb re-called the 5' RACE reads with MiXCR, one entry per CDR3 protein. The repertoire holds 300,000 to 400,000 distinct CDR3 sequences, less than 9.5% seen once, with 17% in the top ten. The starting material was PBMCs, obtained around 45 days after the first yellow fever vaccination. The receptors shown here come from a man between 18 and 35 years old who received the YFV17D yellow fever vaccine.

This clonotype has a handful of counts. V usage is TRBV7-9 and J usage is TRBJ2-5; D might be TRBD1 or TRBD2, each matching 5 bases. The V end was cut by 5 bases, the J end by 8 bases, with 15 bases between. In germline, CDR1 is SEHNR, CDR2 FQNEAQ (reference sequence). The CDR3 consists of 13 residues. CDR3 amino acids: CASSDSGPSTQYF. The CDR3 DNA is TGTGCCAGCAGCGACTCGGGACCCTCCACCCAGTACTTC.

This clonotype was picked up a small number of times. The chain couples TRBV20-1 to TRBJ1-5; D gene ambiguous. Germline lookup yields CDR1 DFQATT and CDR2 SNEGSKA (reference sequence). V dropped 3 bases and J dropped 9 bases, with 12 bases sitting between them. The CDR3 contains 12 residues. DNA for the CDR3: TGCAGTGCTAGTGGTGTAGGAACGCCCCAGCATTTT. The encoded protein is CSASGVGTPQHF.

This clonotype has at least ten counts. The chain links TRBV7-6 to TRBJ2-3; 9 nucleotides match TRBD1. CDR1 is SGHVS, CDR2 FNYEAQ, per germline. V gave up 6 bases and J gave up 0 bases; unmatched junction bases: 13. The CDR3 covers 18 residues. The CDR3 bases are TGTGCCAGCAGACCCGGGACAGGGATAAGATTTAGCACAGATACGCAGTATTTT. It codes for CASRPGTGIRFSTDTQYF.

This clonotype showed up just a few times. The rearrangement joins TRBV27 to TRBJ1-3, with D possibly being TRBD1 (5 bases). This CDR3 is built from 17 residues. With 5 bases removed from V and 3 bases from J, the gap between germline ends came to 20 bases. The germline CDR1 and CDR2 sequences are MNHEY and SMNVEV (reference sequence). The CDR3 reads CASSLLAPGTHGNTIYF. DNA for the CDR3: TGTGCCAGCAGTCTTTTAGCGCCCGGGACCCATGGAAACACCATATATTTT.

This clonotype was counted a few times. This chain links TRBV5-1 with TRBJ2-7; 7 bases map to TRBD1. Germline V gene sequence: CDR1 SGHRS, CDR2 YFSETQ. This CDR3 spans 14 amino acids. Trimming at V came to 2 bases and at J to 4 bases, leaving 6 bases not matched to a gene. CDR3 sequence reads: CASSLGGADYEQYV. DNA for the CDR3: TGCGCCAGCAGCTTAGGGGGCGCGGATTACGAGCAGTACGTC.